Presented here are 15 T cell receptor beta chains from one specimen sequenced in a study of OX40 agonist ivuxolimab in advanced cancers. Library construction relied on the immunoSEQ multiplex PCR assay. TCRdb limited this immuneACCESS table to in-frame rearrangements with V and J called. A share of clones is missing; checked studies link under half to unresolved V genes, and the rest is unexplained. The sample data list some 58,000 clones, and around 81% of these were observed just once. Clones ranked in the top ten supply 3.7% of the sample. The input for sequencing was CD4+ or CD8+ T cells sorted from blood, taken in a trial of the OX40 agonist ivuxolimab. All receptors derive from an adult with an advanced solid tumor such as melanoma, head and neck, liver or kidney cancer.

The chain uses TRBV28 and TRBJ1-1, with 10 bases matching TRBD1. V was clipped by 6 bases and J by 11 bases; unmatched bases: 9. The CDR3 is 13 residues long. Germline values: CDR1 MDHEN, CDR2 SYDVKM. The CDR3 sequence: CASRRTGGGDAFF. For the CDR3, the DNA is TGTGCCAGCAGAAGGACAGGGGGGGGTGATGCTTTCTTT.

This sequence joins TRBV5-6 and TRBJ2-2, with D uncertain. V was pared by 1 base and J by 6 bases, with 13 bases between. This CDR3 is 15 amino acids long. The germline gives CDR1 SGHDT, CDR2 YYEEEE. CDR3 in DNA: TGTGCCAGCAGCTTGTGGGGTGGCAGTTCCGGGGAGCTGTTTTTT. It encodes CASSLWGGSSGELFF.

This clone has just one count. The rearrangement joins TRBV6-1 to TRBJ2-5; D call uncertain. Per germline, CDR1 MNHNS and CDR2 SASEGT. This CDR3 has 13 amino acids. The V and J ends lost 5 bases and 9 bases respectively, with 16 bases between them. CDR3 sequence (DNA): TGTGCCAGCAGTCGCGGCCCGGTTTGGGCCCAGTACTTC. Amino acids: CASSRGPVWAQYF.

V usage is TRBV2 and J usage is TRBJ1-1; TRBD1 matches 7 bases. This CDR3 contains 13 residues. The J segment lost 11 bases and the V segment lost 6 bases, leaving 12 bases of the junction unmatched. Germline CDR1 is SNHLY and CDR2 is FYNNEI. This CDR3 reads CASRPWDREVAFF. CDR3 bases: TGTGCCAGCAGGCCCTGGGACAGAGAGGTGGCTTTCTTT.

This chain links TRBV16 with TRBJ1-3; D ambiguous. Per the germline V gene, CDR1 is KGHSY and CDR2 is FQNENV. CDR3 length: 17 residues. Trimming took 0 bases from V and 6 from J, leaving 18 bases between them. CDR3 sequence: CASSQSRPGLRKNTIYF. CDR3 DNA sequence: TGTGCCAGCAGCCAATCGAGGCCCGGGCTCCGGAAAAACACCATATATTTT.

The J gene is TRBJ2-1, the V gene TRBV19; 14 bases map to TRBD2. CDR3 size: 17 residues. Germline CDR1 reads LNHDA; CDR2 reads SQIVND (reference sequence). The V and J ends lost 5 bases and 9 bases, in that order; junction bases with no gene match: 12. CDR3 nucleotides: TGTGCCAGTAGTTTGGAAATGGGACTAGCGGGAGTTAGTGAGCAGTTCTTC. This codes for CASSLEMGLAGVSEQFF.

This chain connects TRBV6-5 to TRBJ2-7; D is possibly TRBD2 (5 bases). Germline-derived CDR1 and CDR2 are MNHEY and SVGAGI. The CDR3 covers 12 residues. V gave up 5 bases and J gave up 5 bases, with 10 bases separating them. CDR3 DNA sequence: TGTGCCAGCAGTCAAGGAGGCGACGAGCAGTACTTC. Encoded protein: CASSQGGDEQYF.

V usage is TRBV10-2 and J usage is TRBJ1-3, with D possibly TRBD1 on 6 matching bases. CDR1 and CDR2 (germline): WSHSY, SAAADI. This CDR3 is 15 amino acids long. Trimming shortened V by 4 bases and J by 2 bases, and 12 bases separated the two germline ends. CDR3 DNA: TGCGCCAGCAGTGTGGGCAGGGGAGCTGGAAACACCATATATTTT. It specifies CASSVGRGAGNTIYF.

V is TRBV6-5 and J is TRBJ2-3, with TRBD1 matching 7 bases. The CDR3 spans 14 residues. V dropped 9 bases and J dropped 3; count of bases not matched to a gene: 9. Per germline, CDR1 MNHEY and CDR2 SVGAGI. As DNA, the CDR3 is TGTGCCAGTACACCGGGACAGCAAACAGATACGCAGTATTTT. This gives the protein CASTPGQQTDTQYF.

The gene calls are TRBV7-9 and TRBJ2-7, with D unresolved. Looked up from germline, CDR1 is SEHNR and CDR2 is FQNEAQ (reference sequence). Trimming removed 6 bases at V and 2 bases at J, with 8 bases between. The CDR3 spans 12 residues. The chain's CDR3 is CASSYTPYEQYF. DNA of the CDR3: TGTGCCAGCAGTTACACCCCCTACGAGCAGTACTTC.

V gene TRBV15 combines with J gene TRBJ1-5, with TRBD1 as a possible D gene (5 bases). Looked up from germline, CDR1 is LNHNV and CDR2 is YYDKDF (reference sequence). The CDR3 loop spans 14 amino acids. V gave up 5 bases and J gave up 5 bases, with 13 bases separating them. The CDR3 region is CATSSRQTDQPQHF. The CDR3 DNA reads TGTGCCACCAGCTCAAGACAGACGGATCAGCCCCAGCATTTT.

This sequence joins TRBV6-1 and TRBJ2-1, with D perhaps TRBD2 (6 bases). This CDR3 region has 16 residues. The germline V gene encodes CDR1 MNHNS and CDR2 SASEGT. V lost 2 bases, J lost 4 bases, and 15 bases lay in between. The DNA for the CDR3 is TGTGCCAGCAGTGAATATGGCGCGGGAATTTACAATGAGCAGTTCTTC. Translation: CASSEYGAGIYNEQFF.

This sequence joins TRBV5-6 and TRBJ2-1; 7 bases are shared with TRBD2. The CDR3 consists of 15 residues. V shed 4 bases, J shed 5 bases, and the junction held 9 bases outside the gene matches. Germline CDR1 reads SGHDT; CDR2 reads YYEEEE. The CDR3, as DNA: TGTGCCAGCAGCCCCTGGACTAGGCCGAACAATGAGCAGTTCTTC. It is translated as CASSPWTRPNNEQFF.

This rearrangement joins TRBV27 to TRBJ2-5; 8 bases fit TRBD2. TRBJ2-7 explains the end of the DNA better; the J call may be wrong. Germline V gene data show CDR1 as MNHEY and CDR2 as SMNVEV (reference sequence). The CDR3 is 14 residues long. CDR3 protein: CASSGNGRAPEQYF. In DNA, the CDR3 is TGTGCCAGCAGTGGTAACGGGAGGGCCCCCGAGCAGTACTTC.

The V gene is TRBV4-3, the J gene TRBJ2-1; D remains ambiguous. CDR1 and CDR2 (germline): LGHNA, YSLEER. V lost 0 bases and J lost 0, with 0 bases in between. The CDR3 length is 13 residues. In DNA form, the CDR3 reads TGCGCCAGCAGCCAAGACTCCTACAATGAGCAGTTCTTC. It translates to CASSQDSYNEQFF.